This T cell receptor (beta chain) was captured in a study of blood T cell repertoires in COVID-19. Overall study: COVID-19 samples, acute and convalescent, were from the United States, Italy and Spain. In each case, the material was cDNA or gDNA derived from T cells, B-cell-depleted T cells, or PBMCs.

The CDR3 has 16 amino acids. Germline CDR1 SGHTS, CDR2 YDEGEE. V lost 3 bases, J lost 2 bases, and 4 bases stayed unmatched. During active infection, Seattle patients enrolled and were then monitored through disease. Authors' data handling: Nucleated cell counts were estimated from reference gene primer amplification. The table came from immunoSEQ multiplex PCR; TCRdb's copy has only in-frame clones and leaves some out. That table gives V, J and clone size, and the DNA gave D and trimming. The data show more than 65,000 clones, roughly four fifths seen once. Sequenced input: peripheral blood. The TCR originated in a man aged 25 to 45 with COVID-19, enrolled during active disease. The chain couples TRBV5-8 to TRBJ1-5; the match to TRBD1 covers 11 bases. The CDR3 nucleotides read TGTGCCAGCAGCTCGGGACAGGGGGTAGGCAATCAGCCCCAGCATTTT. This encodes CASSSGQGVGNQPQHF.